Listed below are T cell receptor beta chains from one sample, sequenced in a study of cytomegalovirus exposure and HLA in healthy donors. The table came from immunoSEQ multiplex PCR; TCRdb's copy has only in-frame clones and leaves some out. The sample shows 70,000 or so clones, roughly 94% of them seen only once. The specimen sequenced was PBMCs. The receptor source for this set is a woman aged 18-29 years in good health and CMV-seropositive. Both conserved end residues are part of each CDR3. The D gene is left open where the match is weak. Clone size is shown for a subset of rows, as once, few, many or a class of expanded clone.

D	V	J	size	CDR3	DNA
-	TRBV5-6	TRBJ1-4	-	CASSFGGYNKPATNEKLFF	TGTGCCAGCAGCTTTGGGGGGTACAATAAGCCTGCAACTAATGAAAAACTGTTTTTT
TRBD2	TRBV5-4	TRBJ2-5	-	CASSAGLEETQYF	TGTGCCAGCAGCGCCGGACTAGAAGAGACCCAGTACTTC
TRBD2	TRBV12-5	TRBJ2-5	-	CASGGTSQETQYF	TGTGCTAGTGGTGGGACTAGCCAAGAGACCCAGTACTTC
-	TRBV6-5	TRBJ2-7	-	CASSYRRSSYEQYF	TGTGCCAGCAGTTACCGGCGGAGCTCCTACGAGCAGTACTTC
TRBD1	TRBV7-9	TRBJ1-1	-	CASSSGQGAEETEAFF	TGTGCCAGCAGCTCCGGACAGGGGGCAGAGGAAACTGAAGCTTTCTTT
TRBD2	TRBV7-2	TRBJ2-5	once	CASSPGGGFWETQYF	TGTGCCAGCAGCCCCGGGGGGGGGTTCTGGGAGACCCAGTACTTC
TRBD1	TRBV27	TRBJ1-1	-	CASSSTGRQGTEAFF	TGTGCCAGCAGCAGTACCGGCCGACAGGGCACTGAAGCTTTCTTT
-	TRBV7-6	TRBJ2-2	-	CASSSSGELFF	TGTGCCAGCAGTTCTTCTGGGGAGCTGTTTTTT
-	TRBV19	TRBJ1-4	-	CASSPRGSTNEKLFF	TGTGCCAGTAGTCCCCGGGGTTCAACTAATGAAAAACTGTTTTTT
-	TRBV5-1	TRBJ2-3	-	CASRFSGSTDTQYF	TGCGCCAGCAGGTTCAGCGGTAGCACAGATACGCAGTATTTT
-	TRBV6-4	TRBJ1-3	-	CASNRVYTIYF	TGTGCCAGCAACAGGGTGTACACCATATATTTT
TRBD1	TRBV27	TRBJ2-7	-	CASSPTTGGGNEQYF	TGTGCCAGCAGTCCTACGACAGGGGGTGGCAACGAGCAGTACTTC
-	TRBV30	TRBJ1-1	-	CASVIRTEAFF	TGTGCCTCGGTCATCCGCACTGAAGCTTTCTTT
-	TRBV7-2	TRBJ1-2	-	CASSFLVVGRGTYGYTF	TGTGCCAGCAGCTTCTTAGTTGTCGGCAGGGGAACCTATGGCTACACCTTC
-	TRBV9	TRBJ1-3	-	CASSVDSGKPPGNTIYF	TGTGCCAGCAGCGTAGATTCGGGTAAACCTCCTGGAAACACCATATATTTT
-	TRBV5-1	TRBJ1-4	-	CASSLRQWETNEKLFF	TGCGCCAGCAGCCTGAGACAGTGGGAAACTAATGAAAAACTGTTTTTT
-	TRBV9	TRBJ2-3	-	CASSFSRELFTDTQYF	TGTGCCAGCAGCTTCTCACGGGAGCTATTCACAGATACGCAGTATTTT
TRBD1	TRBV7-2	TRBJ2-7	-	CASSLEDRASYEQYF	TGTGCCAGCAGCTTAGAGGACAGGGCTTCCTACGAGCAGTACTTC
-	TRBV9	TRBJ1-5	-	CASSEQGDNQPQHF	TGTGCCAGCAGCGAACAGGGCGACAATCAGCCCCAGCATTTT
TRBD2	TRBV6-6	TRBJ2-1	-	CASHPVLAGNEQFF	TGTGCCAGCCACCCCGTGTTAGCGGGGAATGAGCAGTTCTTC
-	TRBV4-2	TRBJ1-1	once	CASSQDSIDTEAFF	TGTGCCAGCAGCCAAGATAGTATCGACACTGAAGCTTTCTTT
-	TRBV30	TRBJ1-1	-	CAWRFDRINTEAFF	TGTGCCTGGAGATTCGACAGGATCAACACTGAAGCTTTCTTT
TRBD2	TRBV7-8	TRBJ2-3	-	CASSFRLAILTDTQYF	TGTGCCAGCAGCTTCAGACTAGCCATACTCACAGATACGCAGTATTTT
TRBD1	TRBV4-3	TRBJ1-2	-	CASSPGQGLDYGYTF	TGCGCCAGCAGCCCGGGACAGGGGCTCGACTATGGCTACACCTTC
-	TRBV9	TRBJ2-3	-	CASSVVGSSTDTQYF	TGTGCCAGCAGCGTCGTGGGCAGTAGCACAGATACGCAGTATTTT
-	TRBV27	TRBJ1-2	-	CASSNRGGGYTF	TGTGCCAGCAGCAACCGGGGAGGTGGCTACACCTTC
-	TRBV5-1	TRBJ2-3	-	CASSFESASTDTQYF	TGCGCCAGCAGCTTCGAAAGCGCTAGCACAGATACGCAGTATTTT
TRBD2	TRBV27	TRBJ2-3	-	CASSLSGVAGGGADTQYF	TGTGCCAGCAGTTTATCTGGGGTAGCGGGGGGCGGCGCAGATACGCAGTATTTT
-	TRBV30	TRBJ1-3	-	CAWDRRSGNTIYF	TGTGCCTGGGACAGGCGCTCTGGAAACACCATATATTTT
TRBD2	TRBV6-4	TRBJ2-3	few	CASSLGTSGEGDTQYF	TGTGCCAGCAGCCTCGGGACTAGCGGGGAAGGAGATACGCAGTATTTT
-	TRBV5-5	TRBJ2-5	once	CASSLGGGLGETQYF	TGTGCCAGCAGCTTGGGGGGGGGCTTGGGCGAGACCCAGTACTTC
-	TRBV9	TRBJ1-3	-	CASSSEVAGFSGNTIYF	TGTGCCAGCAGCTCAGAGGTGGCAGGGTTCTCTGGAAACACCATATATTTT
-	TRBV6-4	TRBJ1-1	-	CASSDSPQALRNTEAFF	TGTGCCAGCAGTGACTCGCCGCAGGCGCTCAGGAACACTGAAGCTTTCTTT
TRBD2	TRBV7-2	TRBJ2-7	-	CASSPLAGVSYEQYF	TGTGCCAGCAGCCCCCTAGCGGGAGTATCCTACGAGCAGTACTTC
TRBD1	TRBV29-1	TRBJ2-3	-	CSVGQGSDTDTQYF	TGCAGCGTTGGACAGGGGTCAGACACAGATACGCAGTATTTT
-	TRBV15	TRBJ1-3	once	CATSSGPLFSGNTIYF	TGTGCCACCAGCAGTGGGCCCTTATTCTCTGGAAACACCATATATTTT
TRBD2	TRBV2	TRBJ2-2	-	CASGSGTATGELFF	TGTGCCAGTGGTAGCGGGACGGCCACCGGGGAGCTGTTTTTT